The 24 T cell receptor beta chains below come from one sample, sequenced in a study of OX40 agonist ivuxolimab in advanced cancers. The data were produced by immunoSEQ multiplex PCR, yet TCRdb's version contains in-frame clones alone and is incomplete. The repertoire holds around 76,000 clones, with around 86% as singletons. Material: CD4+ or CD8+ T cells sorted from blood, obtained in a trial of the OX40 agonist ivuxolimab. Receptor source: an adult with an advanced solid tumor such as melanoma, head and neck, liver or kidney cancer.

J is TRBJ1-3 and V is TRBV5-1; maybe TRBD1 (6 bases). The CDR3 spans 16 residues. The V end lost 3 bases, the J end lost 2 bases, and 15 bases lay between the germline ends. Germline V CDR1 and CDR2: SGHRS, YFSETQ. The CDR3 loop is CASSSPGVGPGNTIYF. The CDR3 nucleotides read TGCGCCAGCAGCTCCCCAGGGGTCGGCCCTGGAAACACCATATATTTT.

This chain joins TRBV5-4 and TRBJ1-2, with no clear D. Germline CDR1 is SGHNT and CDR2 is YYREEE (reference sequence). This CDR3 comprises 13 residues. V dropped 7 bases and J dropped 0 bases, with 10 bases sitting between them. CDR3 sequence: CASFPRPNYGYTF. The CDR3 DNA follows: TGTGCCAGCTTTCCACGTCCTAACTATGGCTACACCTTC.

The CDR3 region is CASSRQWTGKNEKLFF. The CDR3 nucleotides read TGTGCCAGCAGCCGACAATGGACAGGAAAGAATGAAAAACTGTTTTTT. V usage is TRBV5-4 and J usage is TRBJ1-4, with 7 bases matching TRBD1. J gave up 5 bases and V 4 bases, and 11 bases lay outside the gene matches. Germline CDR1 reads SGHNT; CDR2 reads YYREEE (reference sequence). The CDR3 is made up of 16 amino acids.

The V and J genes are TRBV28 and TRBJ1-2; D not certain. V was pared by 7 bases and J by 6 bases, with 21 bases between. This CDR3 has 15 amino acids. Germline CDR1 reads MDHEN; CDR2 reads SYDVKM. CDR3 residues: CASNGGLSARHGYTF. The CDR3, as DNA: TGTGCCAGCAACGGCGGCCTCTCCGCTCGACATGGCTACACCTTC.

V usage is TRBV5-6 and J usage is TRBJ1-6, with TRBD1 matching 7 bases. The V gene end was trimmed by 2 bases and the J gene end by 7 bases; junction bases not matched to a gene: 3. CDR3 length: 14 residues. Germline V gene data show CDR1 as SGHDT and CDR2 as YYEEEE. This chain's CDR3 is CASSLGGTNSPLHF. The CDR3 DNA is TGTGCCAGCAGCTTAGGGGGCACGAATTCACCCCTCCACTTT.

Written as DNA, the CDR3 is TGTGCCAGCAGCCCCGGGACAGGGATAGGAAATGAGCAGTTCTTC. Translated, it gives CASSPGTGIGNEQFF. V is TRBV5-4 and J is TRBJ2-1, with 9 bases aligning to TRBD1. The CDR3 has 15 amino acids. V dropped 4 bases and J dropped 7; count of bases not matched to a gene: 9. Germline assignment: CDR1 SGHNT and CDR2 YYREEE (reference sequence).

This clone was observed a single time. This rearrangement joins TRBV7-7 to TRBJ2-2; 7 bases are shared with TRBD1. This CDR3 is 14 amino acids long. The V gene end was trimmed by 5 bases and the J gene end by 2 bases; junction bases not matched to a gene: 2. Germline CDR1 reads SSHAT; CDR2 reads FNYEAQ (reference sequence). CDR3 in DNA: TGTGCCAGCAGCCGGGACAGAAACACCGGGGAGCTGTTTTTT. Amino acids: CASSRDRNTGELFF.

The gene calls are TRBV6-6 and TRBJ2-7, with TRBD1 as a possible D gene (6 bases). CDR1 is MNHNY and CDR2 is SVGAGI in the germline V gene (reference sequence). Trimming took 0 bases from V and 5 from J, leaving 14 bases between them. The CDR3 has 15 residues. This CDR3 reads CASSYSGDGGHEQYF. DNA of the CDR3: TGTGCCAGCAGTTACTCCGGCGATGGGGGCCACGAGCAGTACTTC.

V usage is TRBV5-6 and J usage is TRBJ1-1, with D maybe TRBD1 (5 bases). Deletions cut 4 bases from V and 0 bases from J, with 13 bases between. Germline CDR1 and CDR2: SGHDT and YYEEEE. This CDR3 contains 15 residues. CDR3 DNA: TGTGCCAGCAGCCGAGCCACAGGTATGAACACTGAAGCTTTCTTT. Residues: CASSRATGMNTEAFF.

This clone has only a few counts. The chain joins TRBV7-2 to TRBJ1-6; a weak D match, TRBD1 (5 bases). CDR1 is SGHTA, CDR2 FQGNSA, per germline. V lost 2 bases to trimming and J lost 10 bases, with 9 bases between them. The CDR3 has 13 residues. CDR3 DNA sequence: TGTGCCAGCAGCTTAAAAGCAGGGTCACCCCTCCACTTT. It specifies CASSLKAGSPLHF.

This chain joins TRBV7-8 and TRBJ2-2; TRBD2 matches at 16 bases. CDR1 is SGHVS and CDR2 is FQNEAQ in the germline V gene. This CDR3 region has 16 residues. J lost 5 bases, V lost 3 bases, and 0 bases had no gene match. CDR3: CASSLGLAGGTGELFF. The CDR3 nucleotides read TGTGCCAGCAGCTTGGGACTAGCGGGGGGGACCGGGGAGCTGTTTTTT. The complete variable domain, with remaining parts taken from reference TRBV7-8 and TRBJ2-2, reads GAGVSQSPRYKVAKRGQDVALRCDPISGHVSLFWYQQALGQGPEFLTYFQNEAQLDKSGLPSDRFFAERPEGSVSTLKIQRTQQEDSAVYLCASSLGLAGGTGELFFGEGSRLTVL.

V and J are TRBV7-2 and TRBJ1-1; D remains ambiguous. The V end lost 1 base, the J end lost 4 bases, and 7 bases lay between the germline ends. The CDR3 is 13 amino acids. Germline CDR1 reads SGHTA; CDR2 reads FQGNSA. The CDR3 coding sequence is TGTGCCAGCAGCTTAGGGACCGGCACTGAAGCTTTCTTT. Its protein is CASSLGTGTEAFF.

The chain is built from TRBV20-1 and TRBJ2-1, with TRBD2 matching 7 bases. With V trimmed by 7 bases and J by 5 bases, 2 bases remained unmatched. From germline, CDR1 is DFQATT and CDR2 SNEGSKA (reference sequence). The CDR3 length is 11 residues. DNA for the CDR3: TGCAGTGTAGCGGGCCACAATGAGCAGTTCTTC. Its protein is CSVAGHNEQFF.

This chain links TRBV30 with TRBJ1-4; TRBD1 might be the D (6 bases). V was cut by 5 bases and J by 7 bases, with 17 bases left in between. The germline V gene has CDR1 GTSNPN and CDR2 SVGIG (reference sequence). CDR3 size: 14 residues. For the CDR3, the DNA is TGTGCCTGGGAAAGGAGGGGGAGAAGTGAAAAACTGTTTTTT. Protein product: CAWERRGRSEKLFF.

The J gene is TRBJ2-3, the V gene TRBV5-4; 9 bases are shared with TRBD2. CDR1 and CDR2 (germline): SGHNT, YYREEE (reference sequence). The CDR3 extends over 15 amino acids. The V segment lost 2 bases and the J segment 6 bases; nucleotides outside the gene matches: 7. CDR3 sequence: CASSFIAGVGDTQYF. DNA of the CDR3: TGTGCCAGCAGCTTTATAGCGGGGGTCGGGGATACGCAGTATTTT.

CDR3 sequence (DNA): TGCGCCAGCAGCTCCGGGACAGGGTCCGGGGAGCTGTTTTTT. It specifies CASSSGTGSGELFF. This chain joins TRBV5-1 and TRBJ2-2; 9 positions agree with TRBD1. There are 14 residues in the CDR3. Germline values: CDR1 SGHRS, CDR2 YFSETQ. V lost 3 bases to trimming and J lost 6 bases; unmatched junction nucleotides: 3.

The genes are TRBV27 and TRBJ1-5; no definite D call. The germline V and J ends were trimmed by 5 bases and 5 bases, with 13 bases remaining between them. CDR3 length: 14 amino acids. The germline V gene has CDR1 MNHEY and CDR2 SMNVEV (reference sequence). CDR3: CASSPRQGHQPQHF. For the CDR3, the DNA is TGTGCCAGCAGTCCACGTCAAGGACATCAGCCCCAGCATTTT.

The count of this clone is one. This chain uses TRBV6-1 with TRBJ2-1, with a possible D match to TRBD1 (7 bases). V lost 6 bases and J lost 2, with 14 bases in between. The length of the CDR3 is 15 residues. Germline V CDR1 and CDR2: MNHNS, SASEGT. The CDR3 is CASSLRGTAYNEQFF. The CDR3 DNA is TGTGCCAGCAGCCTCCGGGGGACAGCCTACAATGAGCAGTTCTTC.

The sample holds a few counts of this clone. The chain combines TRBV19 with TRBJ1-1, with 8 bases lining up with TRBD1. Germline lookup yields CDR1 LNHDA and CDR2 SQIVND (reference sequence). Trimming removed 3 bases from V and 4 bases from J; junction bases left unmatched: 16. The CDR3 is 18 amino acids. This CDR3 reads CASSILNRGYTRGTEAFF. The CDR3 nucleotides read TGTGCCAGTAGTATCTTGAACAGGGGGTATACCCGGGGCACTGAAGCTTTCTTT.

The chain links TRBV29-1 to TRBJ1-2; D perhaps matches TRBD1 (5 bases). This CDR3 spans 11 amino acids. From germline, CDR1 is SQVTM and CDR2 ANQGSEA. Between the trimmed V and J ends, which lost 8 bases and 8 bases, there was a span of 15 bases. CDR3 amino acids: CSSAGGGGYTF. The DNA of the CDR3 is TGCAGCTCCGCGGGGGGAGGAGGCTACACCTTC.

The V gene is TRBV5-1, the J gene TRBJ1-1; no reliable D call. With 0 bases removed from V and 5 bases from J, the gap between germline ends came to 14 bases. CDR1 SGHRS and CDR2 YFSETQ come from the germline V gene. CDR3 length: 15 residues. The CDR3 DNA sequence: TGCGCCAGCAGCTTGGAGGGTGGGGTGGAGACTGAAGCTTTCTTT. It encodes CASSLEGGVETEAFF.

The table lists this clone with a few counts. The chain's CDR3 is CSASRLAEAFF. CDR3 DNA sequence: TGCAGTGCCAGTAGGCTTGCTGAAGCTTTCTTT. This rearrangement joins TRBV20-1 to TRBJ1-1; D is ambiguous. Germline V lookup: CDR1 DFQATT, CDR2 SNEGSKA (reference sequence). Trimming took 6 bases from V and 6 from J, leaving 11 bases between them. This CDR3 spans 11 amino acids.

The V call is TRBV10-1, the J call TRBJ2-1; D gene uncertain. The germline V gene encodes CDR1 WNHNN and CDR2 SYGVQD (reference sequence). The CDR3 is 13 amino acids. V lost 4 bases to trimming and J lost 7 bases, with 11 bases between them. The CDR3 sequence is CASSANSWNEQFF. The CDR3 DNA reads TGCGCCAGCAGTGCGAACTCTTGGAATGAGCAGTTCTTC.

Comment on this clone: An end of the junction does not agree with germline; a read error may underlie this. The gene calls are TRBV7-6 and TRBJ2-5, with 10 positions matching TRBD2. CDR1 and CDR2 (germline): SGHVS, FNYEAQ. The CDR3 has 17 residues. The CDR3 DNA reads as TGTGCCAGCAGCTCCACAGCGGGGGGGCCGCAGCAAGGGACCCAGTACTTC. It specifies CASSSTAGGPQQGTQYF.